The 32 T cell receptor beta chains below come from one sample, sequenced in a study of blood T cell repertoires in COVID-19. Some clones are missing from TCRdb's copy, which holds only in-frame ones; the method was immunoSEQ multiplex PCR. The sample gives 250,000 to 300,000 clones, about 86% of which show up once; about 12% is in the top ten. Sequenced sample: peripheral blood. The receptors stem from a woman in her 30s with COVID-19, enrolled during active disease.

This chain links TRBV27 with TRBJ1-2; D is unclear. The CDR3 has 14 amino acids. Trimming removed 5 bases at V and 2 bases at J, with 12 bases between. The germline V gene encodes CDR1 MNHEY and CDR2 SMNVEV (reference sequence). The CDR3 sequence: CASSPPGVNYGYTF. The CDR3 DNA sequence: TGTGCCAGCAGTCCCCCCGGGGTAAACTATGGCTACACCTTC.

A note on this clone: One end of the junction fails to match germline, which may point to a read error. The gene calls are TRBV27 and TRBJ2-7, with 9 bases aligning to TRBD1. Looked up from germline, CDR1 is MNHEY and CDR2 is SMNVEV (reference sequence). The CDR3 covers 16 residues. The CDR3, as DNA: TGTGCCAGCAGTCTATCACCCGGGACAGGGTCACACGAGCAGTACTTC. Translated, it gives CASSLSPGTGSHEQYF.

The chain uses TRBV15 and TRBJ2-5; D is possibly TRBD1 (6 bases). Germline loops: CDR1 LNHNV, CDR2 YYDKDF (reference sequence). The CDR3 sequence is 13 residues long. Trimming pared 4 bases from V and 5 bases from J, leaving 11 bases between. The DNA of the CDR3 is TGTGCCACCAGCACAACAGGGCGGGAGACCCAGTACTTC. It yields the protein CATSTTGRETQYF. Complete variable domain (other parts from reference TRBV15 and TRBJ2-5): DAMVIQNPRYQVTQFGKPVTLSCSQTLNHNVMYWYQQKSSQAPKLLFHYYDKDFNNEADTPDNFQSRRPNTSFCFLDIRSPGLGDTAMYLCATSTTGRETQYFGPGTRLLVL.

The V gene is TRBV9, the J gene TRBJ1-2, with D unclear. Germline CDR1 SGDLS, CDR2 YYNGEE. Trimming cost V 3 bases and J 6 bases, with 9 bases left between them. CDR3 size: 12 residues. The DNA for the CDR3 is TGTGCCAGCAGCGCCCTGGCGGATGGCTACACCTTC. Translation gives CASSALADGYTF. Looking up the rest from reference TRBV9 and TRBJ1-2 gives the full variable domain: DSGVTQTPKHLITATGQRVTLRCSPRSGDLSVYWYQQSLDQGLQFLIQYYNGEERAKGNILERFSAQQFPDLHSELNLSSLELGDSALYFCASSALADGYTFGSGTRLTVV.

The CDR3 is CATSRAHSGRSYEQYF. The CDR3 nucleotides are TGTGCCACCAGCAGAGCCCACAGCGGGCGTAGCTACGAGCAGTACTTC. The gene calls are TRBV15 and TRBJ2-7; D might be TRBD2 (6 bases). The CDR3 has 16 amino acids. V was pared by 1 base and J by 3 bases, with 16 bases between. CDR1 is LNHNV and CDR2 is YYDKDF in the germline V gene (reference sequence).

The V and J genes are TRBV6-1 and TRBJ1-2; D remains unclear. The CDR3 has 15 residues. The ends were cut back, 1 base at V and 4 bases at J, with 13 bases in the middle. Germline CDR1 and CDR2: MNHNS and SASEGT. The CDR3 spells CASSEGAGQTYGYTF. CDR3 DNA: TGTGCCAGCAGTGAAGGGGCCGGCCAGACCTATGGCTACACCTTC.

The chain joins TRBV4-2 to TRBJ2-2, with D tentatively TRBD2 (6 bases). This CDR3 comprises 15 residues. Trimming took 4 bases from V and 5 from J, leaving 14 bases between them. Germline CDR1 is LGHNA and CDR2 is YNFKEQ. This CDR3 is CASSPLLRETGELFF. The CDR3 DNA is TGTGCCAGCAGCCCTCTACTTCGGGAGACCGGGGAGCTGTTTTTT.

This clone was seen a single time. V gene TRBV4-1 combines with J gene TRBJ1-1, with D possibly TRBD1 on 5 matching bases. V was pared by 4 bases and J by 1 base, with 13 bases between. This CDR3 contains 15 residues. Germline V CDR1 and CDR2: MGHRA, YSYEKL. CDR3 protein: CASSPLAGGNTEAFF. Here the CDR3 DNA reads TGCGCCAGCAGCCCCCTCGCGGGGGGGAACACTGAAGCTTTCTTT.

CDR3 in amino acids: CATDSNDSNVHEQFF. In nucleotides, the CDR3 is TGTGCCACCGATTCTAACGACAGTAATGTGCATGAGCAGTTCTTC. V gene TRBV2 combines with J gene TRBJ2-1; maybe TRBD1 (5 bases). V lost 10 bases and J lost 8, with 24 bases in between. Germline V gene lookup returns CDR1 SNHLY and CDR2 FYNNEI. The CDR3 totals 15 residues.

J is TRBJ1-4 and V is TRBV6-5; D unresolved. Trimming removed 5 bases from V and 5 bases from J, with 9 bases in between. CDR1 and CDR2 from the germline V gene are MNHEY and SVGAGI. This CDR3 has 13 amino acids. CDR3 protein: CASSQALNEKLFF. DNA of the CDR3: TGTGCCAGCAGTCAGGCATTGAATGAAAAACTGTTTTTT.

This sequence joins TRBV6-5 and TRBJ2-5, with TRBD2 as a possible D gene (5 bases). V was shortened by 8 bases and J by 4 bases, with 14 bases between the two germline ends. The CDR3 contains 13 residues. Germline V gene sequence: CDR1 MNHEY, CDR2 SVGAGI. CDR3 nucleotides: TGTGCCAGCGCTCCCGGCCGGGGAGAGACCCAGTACTTC. It translates to CASAPGRGETQYF.

This chain uses TRBV5-5 with TRBJ1-1, with 8 bases identical to TRBD1. The CDR3 is made up of 15 amino acids. With 4 bases clipped from V and 1 base from J, the junction kept 6 bases outside the gene matches. Germline V gives CDR1 SGHKS, CDR2 YYEKEE (reference sequence). Written as DNA, the CDR3 is TGTGCCAGCAGCGGAAGACAGGGGACGAACACTGAAGCTTTCTTT. Its protein is CASSGRQGTNTEAFF.

This chain links TRBV6-5 with TRBJ1-1, with TRBD1 identical over 8 bases. This CDR3 comprises 14 residues. Trimming cost V 3 bases and J 2 bases; bases outside gene matches: 2. From germline, CDR1 is MNHEY and CDR2 SVGAGI. CDR3 DNA sequence: TGTGCCAGCAGTTATGGGACAGGCAACACTGAAGCTTTCTTT. Protein: CASSYGTGNTEAFF.

As to this clone: Within the sample, other DNA sequences also encode this same CDR3. V gene TRBV20-1 combines with J gene TRBJ2-1, with D hard to call. This CDR3 spans 11 amino acids. Trimming removed 5 bases from V and 4 bases from J, with 6 bases in between. CDR1 is DFQATT, CDR2 SNEGSKA, per germline (reference sequence). This CDR3 is CSADTYNEQFF. CDR3 nucleotide sequence: TGCAGTGCTGATACTTACAATGAGCAGTTCTTC.

This clone was observed at least ten times. The chain links TRBV9 to TRBJ2-2; 10 nucleotides match TRBD1. The CDR3 is made up of 14 amino acids. Per the germline V gene, CDR1 is SGDLS and CDR2 is YYNGEE. Germline trimming cut 4 bases from V and 8 bases from J; bases unmatched to any gene: 5. The CDR3 region has the DNA TGTGCCAGCAGCCGACAGGGGGCGCAAGGGGAGCTGTTTTTT. Residues: CASSRQGAQGELFF.

This chain connects TRBV28 to TRBJ1-1, with unresolved D. Trimming took 2 bases from V and 11 from J, leaving 18 bases between them. Germline CDR1 and CDR2: MDHEN and SYDVKM. The CDR3 consists of 14 residues. CDR3 DNA sequence: TGTGCCAGCAGTTTAACGTCCCGTCGCCGAGGGGCTTTCTTT. Amino acids: CASSLTSRRRGAFF.

V is TRBV4-1 and J is TRBJ2-7, with TRBD2 matching over 12 bases. There are 15 residues in the CDR3. V lost 4 bases, J lost 5 bases, and 6 bases stayed unmatched. Germline V gene data show CDR1 as MGHRA and CDR2 as YSYEKL. CDR3 loop: CASSRLAGGPHEQYF. The CDR3 DNA is TGCGCCAGCAGCCGGCTAGCGGGGGGGCCCCACGAGCAGTACTTC.

The genes are TRBV11-2 and TRBJ2-2; 11 nucleotides line up with TRBD2. This CDR3 is 15 amino acids long. Germline CDR1 reads SGHAT; CDR2 reads FQNNGV. V was pared by 5 bases and J by 3 bases, with 2 bases of the junction left unmatched. In DNA, the CDR3 is TGTGCCAGCAGCATACTAGCGGGAGACACCGGGGAGCTGTTTTTT. Its protein is CASSILAGDTGELFF.

The chain recombines TRBV27 with TRBJ2-5; D perhaps matches TRBD1 (6 bases). Germline V gene data show CDR1 as MNHEY and CDR2 as SMNVEV (reference sequence). The V end lost 5 bases, the J end lost 3 bases, and 10 bases lay between the germline ends. The CDR3 has 13 residues. The CDR3 region is CASSVTGKETQYF. As DNA, the CDR3 is TGTGCCAGCAGTGTAACAGGGAAAGAGACCCAGTACTTC.

V gene TRBV18 combines with J gene TRBJ2-2; 9 bases are a match to TRBD2. Trimming took 3 bases from V and 6 from J; bases not matched to a gene: 5. Germline V gives CDR1 KGHSH, CDR2 LQKENI. CDR3 size: 15 residues. CDR3 DNA: TGTGCCAGCTCACCTGCTAGCGGGACGGCCGGGGAGCTGTTTTTT. This translates into CASSPASGTAGELFF. The full variable domain, completed using reference TRBV18 and TRBJ2-2, is NAGVMQNPRHLVRRRGQEARLRCSPMKGHSHVYWYRQLPEEGLKFMVYLQKENIIDESGMPKERFSAEFPKEGPSILRIQQVVRGDSAAYFCASSPASGTAGELFFGEGSRLTVL.

The CDR3 protein is CASSFAGGGYTF. DNA of the CDR3: TGTGCCAGCAGTTTCGCGGGCGGGGGCTACACCTTC. The V gene is TRBV12-3 or TRBV12-4, the J gene TRBJ1-2; D remains unclear. Trimming left V 3 bases short and J 8 bases short, with 10 bases between. The length of the CDR3 is 12 residues.

V is TRBV20-1 and J is TRBJ2-2; TRBD2 agrees at 8 bases. The ends lost 3 bases at V and 3 bases at J; junction bases unmatched: 12. The CDR3 loop spans 17 amino acids. From germline, CDR1 is DFQATT and CDR2 SNEGSKA (reference sequence). The CDR3 nucleotides are TGCAGTGCTAGTCATCCGGGAGGGGTTAAGGACACCGGGGAGCTGTTTTTT. Translating it yields CSASHPGGVKDTGELFF.

The V and J genes are TRBV6-1 and TRBJ1-1; TRBD1 is a possible D gene (6 bases). V gave up 0 bases and J gave up 0 bases, with 8 bases separating them. The CDR3 length is 15 residues. Germline CDR1 MNHNS, CDR2 SASEGT. The DNA for the CDR3 is TGTGCCAGCAGTGAAGCACAGGGCTTGAACACTGAAGCTTTCTTT. It yields the protein CASSEAQGLNTEAFF.

This clone has only one observation. The gene calls are TRBV21-1 and TRBJ1-6; the table's D call of TRBD1 was not tested on the DNA. TRBV21-1 is a known pseudogene. The CDR3 consists of 15 residues. CDR3 residues: CASSKETGGNSPLHF. The CDR3 DNA sequence: TGTGCCAGCAGCAAAGAGACAGGTGGCAATTCACCCCTCCACTTT.

This sequence joins TRBV27 and TRBJ1-3; no definite D call. Per the germline V gene, CDR1 is MNHEY and CDR2 is SMNVEV (reference sequence). The CDR3 spans 13 residues. V lost 5 bases and J 0 bases, leaving 5 bases between the germline ends. In DNA form, the CDR3 reads TGTGCCAGCAGTCTGCGCTCTGGAAACACCATATATTTT. Translated: CASSLRSGNTIYF.

CDR3 amino acids: CASSSSRGETQYF. The CDR3 coding sequence is TGTGCCAGCAGTTCCTCGCGAGGAGAGACCCAGTACTTC. The rearrangement joins TRBV7-6 to TRBJ2-5, with no clear D. The V end lost 6 bases, the J end lost 4 bases, and 12 bases lay between the germline ends. The CDR3 is made up of 13 amino acids. Per germline, CDR1 SGHVS and CDR2 FNYEAQ.

This clone was seen only once. The CDR3 spells CASSLDFNRANYGYTF. The CDR3 coding sequence is TGCGCCAGCAGCTTGGATTTTAACCGCGCTAACTATGGCTACACCTTC. V gene TRBV5-1 combines with J gene TRBJ1-2, with unresolved D. Germline V CDR1 and CDR2: SGHRS, YFSETQ. Deletions cut 0 bases from V and 0 bases from J, with 12 bases between. CDR3 length: 16 residues.

The V gene is TRBV5-1, the J gene TRBJ2-3; TRBD1 might be the D (6 bases). CDR1 SGHRS and CDR2 YFSETQ come from the germline V gene. Trimming took off 4 bases at V and 4 bases at J, with 13 bases between the two ends. This CDR3 is 14 amino acids long. The CDR3 here is CASSTGKWPDTQYF. CDR3 coding DNA: TGCGCCAGCAGCACAGGGAAATGGCCAGATACGCAGTATTTT.

This chain uses TRBV5-5 with TRBJ2-1, with D tentatively TRBD1 (6 bases). The V and J ends lost 3 bases and 8 bases respectively, with 18 bases between them. The germline V gene encodes CDR1 SGHKS and CDR2 YYEKEE (reference sequence). This CDR3 is built from 15 residues. This chain's CDR3 is CASSSRTVARDEQFF. For the CDR3, the DNA is TGTGCCAGCAGCTCGCGGACAGTGGCACGGGATGAGCAGTTCTTC. The entire variable domain, with the rest obtained from reference TRBV5-5 and TRBJ2-1, is as follows: DAGVTQSPTHLIKTRGQQVTLRCSPISGHKSVSWYQQVLGQGPQFIFQYYEKEERGRGNFPDRFSARQFPNYSSELNVNALLLGDSALYLCASSSRTVARDEQFFGPGTRLTVL.

The V and J genes are TRBV27 and TRBJ2-7; TRBD1 matches 9 bases. This CDR3 region has 13 residues. V lost 8 bases to trimming and J lost 4 bases; unmatched junction nucleotides: 6. Germline values: CDR1 MNHEY, CDR2 SMNVEV (reference sequence). CDR3 DNA: TGTGCCAGCGGGGACAGGGATCCGTACGAGCAGTACTTC. Amino acid sequence: CASGDRDPYEQYF.

The chain is built from TRBV9 and TRBJ1-2; tentative D call: TRBD1 (5 bases). This CDR3 has 13 amino acids. Trimming removed 4 bases from V and 8 bases from J, with 15 bases in between. The V gene's germline CDR1 is SGDLS and CDR2 YYNGEE. In DNA, the CDR3 is TGTGCCAGCAGCTCGATCGTAGGGGAAGGCTACACCTTC. Translated: CASSSIVGEGYTF.

J is TRBJ1-3 and V is TRBV7-2, with TRBD1 as a possible D gene (6 bases). Germline V gives CDR1 SGHTA, CDR2 FQGNSA. CDR3 size: 14 residues. V gave up 1 base and J gave up 7 bases, with 11 bases separating them. The CDR3 reads CASSLGGPANTIYF. In DNA form, the CDR3 reads TGTGCCAGCAGCTTAGGGGGGCCCGCTAACACCATATATTTT. Full variable domain (remainder filled in from reference TRBV7-2 and TRBJ1-3): GAGVSQSPSNKVTEKGKDVELRCDPISGHTALYWYRQSLGQGLEFLIYFQGNSAPDKSGLPSDRFSAERTGGSVSTLTIQRTQQEDSAVYLCASSLGGPANTIYFGEGSWLTVV.